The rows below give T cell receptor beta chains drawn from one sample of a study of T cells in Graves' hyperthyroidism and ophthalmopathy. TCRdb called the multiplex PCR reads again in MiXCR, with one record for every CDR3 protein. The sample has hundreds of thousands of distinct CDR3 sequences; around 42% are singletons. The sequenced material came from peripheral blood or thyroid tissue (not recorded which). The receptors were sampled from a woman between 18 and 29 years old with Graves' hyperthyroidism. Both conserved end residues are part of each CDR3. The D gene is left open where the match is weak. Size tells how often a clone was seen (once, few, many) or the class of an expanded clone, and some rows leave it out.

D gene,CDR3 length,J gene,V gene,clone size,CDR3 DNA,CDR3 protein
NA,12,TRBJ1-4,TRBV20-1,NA,TGCAGTGCGACGACCCTAAATGAAAAACTGTTTTTT,CSATTLNEKLFF
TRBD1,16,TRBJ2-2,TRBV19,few,TGTGCCAGTAGTATTGTAGGACAGGGGAACACCGGGGAGCTGTTTTTT,CASSIVGQGNTGELFF
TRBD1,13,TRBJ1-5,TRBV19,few,TGTGCCAGCTTGGACAGGAGCAATCAGCCCCAGCATTTT,CASLDRSNQPQHF
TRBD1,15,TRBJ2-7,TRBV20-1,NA,TGCAGTGCTAGAGTCCCGGGACAGGGTACCTACGAGCAGTACTTC,CSARVPGQGTYEQYF
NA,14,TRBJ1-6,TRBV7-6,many,TGTGCCAGCAGCTTAATGCTGCGTAATTCACCCCTCCACTTT,CASSLMLRNSPLHF
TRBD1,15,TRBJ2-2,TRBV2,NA,TGTACCAGCAGTCCGGACAGGGGGCGTACCGGGGAGCTGTTTTTT,CTSSPDRGRTGELFF
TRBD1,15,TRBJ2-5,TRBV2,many,TGTGCCAGCAGGGTAGACAGGGGACAGCAAGAGACCCAGTACTTC,CASRVDRGQQETQYF
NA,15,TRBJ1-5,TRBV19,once,TGTGCCAGTAGTATCACAGACTATAGCGATCAGCCCCAGCATTTT,CASSITDYSDQPQHF
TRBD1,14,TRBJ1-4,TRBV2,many,TGTGCCAGCAGAGCTACAGGGGGGAATGAAAAACTGTTTTTT,CASRATGGNEKLFF
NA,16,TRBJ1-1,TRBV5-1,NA,TGCGCCAGCAGCATTAAAAGTAGGACAGACAACACTGAAGCTTTCTTT,CASSIKSRTDNTEAFF
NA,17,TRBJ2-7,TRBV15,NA,TGTGCCACCAGCAGACTGGGCAGGGGACCCAAGTACAATGAGCAGTACTTC,CATSRLGRGPKYNEQYF
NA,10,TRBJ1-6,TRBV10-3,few,TGTGCCAGGGGGCTCATACCCCTCCACTTT,CARGLIPLHF
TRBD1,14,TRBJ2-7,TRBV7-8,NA,TGTGCCAGCAGTGTACAGGGGCCCCTAGGCGAGCAGTACTTC,CASSVQGPLGEQYF
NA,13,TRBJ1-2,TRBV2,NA,TGTGCCATGGAGGGGTCGGGCATCTATGGCTACACCTTC,CAMEGSGIYGYTF
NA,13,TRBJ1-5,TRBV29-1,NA,TGCAGCGTTCGACGGGACTATCAAGAGACCCAGCATTTT,CSVRRDYQETQHF